This TCR beta chain originates from a study of CD8 T cells in ankylosing spondylitis (TCRdb year 2017). In the study overall: The study set out to find disease-linked TCR variants by profiling T cell receptor beta repertoires in ankylosing spondylitis patients and healthy donors. Peripheral blood was sampled, and synovial fluid was also collected from ankylosing spondylitis patients. The whole study cohort included some 100 healthy donors and 20 to 30 ankylosing spondylitis patients.

The sequencing machine was an Illumina HiSeq 2500. Quantitative 5'-RACE with molecular barcodes was used to prepare TCR beta libraries. As for the original processing: Disease-linked TCR variants were identified with a new computational method built on a probabilistic model of VDJ rearrangement. Starting from the raw public reads, TCRdb applied fastp trimming at Q25, assembled clones with MiXCR and retained in-frame beta chains. One record per CDR3 amino acid sequence lists the most common genes and DNA. These V and J calls derive from TCRdb rather than the authors' analysis. The sample profile shows around 7,500 distinct CDR3 sequences; 8.2% of them were found once. The ten largest clones take up around 23% of the sample. According to the germline V gene, CDR1 reads SGDLS and CDR2 reads YYNGEE. V is cut back by 3 bases and J by 9 bases, with 7 bases in the junction unmatched. Reading from cysteine to phenylalanine, the CDR3 counts 15 amino acids. CDR3 DNA only is kept here, 45 bases in frame from base 1.

This clonotype is judged medium-sized (0.01 to 0.1%). The antigen it recognizes is unknown. It has no much larger one-base neighbor in the sample; base qualities were not kept. Summary of the overall study and its limitations: Some motif variants were previously reported in synovial fluid and blood of reactive arthritis patients, suggesting common disease-initiation mechanisms. Significant enrichment of the disease-linked clones was reported in matched synovial fluid samples from ankylosing spondylitis patients. A TCR beta motif of fewer than 10 highly homologous amino acid variants appeared characteristic of blood from ankylosing spondylitis patients. In peripheral blood, the disease-linked clones were found at relatively low frequencies and had a CD8+ phenotype.

This receptor was identified in a male donor with ankylosing spondylitis or in good health (not recorded which). Sequenced material: blood, either unsorted or a sorted T cell fraction (not recorded which). The chain is assembled from TRBV9 and TRBJ2-1, and TRBD2 aligns with 12 junction nucleotides. The CDR3 loop reads CASSDLTSGSLEQFF. The DNA sequence is given as TGTGCCAGCAGCGACCTGACTAGCGGGAGTCTTGAGCAGTTCTTC.